Presented here are 29 T cell receptor beta chains from one specimen sequenced in a study of T-cell reconstitution after alpha-beta-depleted transplantation in children. Unique molecular identifiers featured in how the TCRbeta library was prepared. TCRdb itself ran the PCR reads through MiXCR, one entry per CDR3 protein. Here the sample spans 300,000 to 400,000 distinct CDR3 sequences, around 15% being singletons. This specimen consisted of PBMCs, mostly from graft donor cells, obtained 360 days after TCRalphabeta/CD19-depleted stem cell transplant. Receptors originate from a male patient between 2 and 9 years old who had a stem cell transplant for acute lymphoblastic leukemia, so the T cells may come from the graft donor.

There are a few counts of this clonotype. The chain joins TRBV6-6 to TRBJ2-7; 7 nucleotides line up with TRBD1. J was trimmed by 6 bases and V by 6 bases; bases with no gene match: 8. This CDR3 is 13 amino acids long. The germline CDR1 and CDR2 sequences are MNHNY and SVGAGI (reference sequence). The CDR3 is CASRDRAIGEQYF. The CDR3 DNA sequence: TGTGCCAGCAGAGACAGGGCGATCGGCGAGCAGTACTTC.

The V and J genes are TRBV9 and TRBJ2-7, with D possibly being TRBD2 (5 bases). The CDR3 length is 15 residues. Germline V gene sequence: CDR1 SGDLS, CDR2 YYNGEE. V was pared by 2 bases and J by 2 bases, with 14 bases between. The CDR3: CASSVGESTTYEQYF. CDR3 sequence (DNA): TGTGCCAGCAGCGTTGGGGAGTCGACGACCTACGAGCAGTACTTC.

This clonotype was seen at least ten times. V is TRBV20-1 and J is TRBJ2-7; possibly TRBD2 for D (5 bases). V gave up 3 bases and J gave up 1 base, with 13 bases separating them. The CDR3 has 14 residues. The V gene's germline CDR1 is DFQATT and CDR2 SNEGSKA (reference sequence). The CDR3 nucleotides read TGCAGTGCTAGTTTTGCGGGTCAATCCTACGAGCAGTACTTC. Its protein product is CSASFAGQSYEQYF.

The V gene is TRBV2, the J gene TRBJ1-4, with D maybe TRBD1 (5 bases). CDR1 SNHLY and CDR2 FYNNEI come from the germline V gene. Trimming stripped 4 bases from V and 8 bases from J, with 20 bases between. The CDR3 spans 16 residues. The CDR3 DNA follows: TGTGCCAGCAGTGGGAAGCCCGGGGGGAGGAAAGAAAAACTGTTTTTT. It translates to CASSGKPGGRKEKLFF.

This clonotype has a count of ten or more. The CDR3 coding sequence is TGTGCCAGCAGTTTCGGTCCTTCTTTAGCGGGACTTTCAATTCAGTTCTTC. Encoded protein: CASSFGPSLAGLSIQFF. The J gene is TRBJ2-1, the V gene TRBV12-3 or TRBV12-4; 8 bases line up with TRBD2. V was pared by 3 bases and J by 13 bases, with 20 bases of the junction left unmatched. CDR3 length: 17 residues.

Many counts were recorded for this clonotype. The V and J genes are TRBV7-6 and TRBJ2-1; D is possibly TRBD2 (7 bases). Deletions cut 2 bases from V and 6 bases from J, with 14 bases between. The CDR3 spans 15 residues. Per germline, CDR1 SGHVS and CDR2 FNYEAQ. Written as DNA, the CDR3 is TGTGCCAGCAGCTTATCAGCGGGACACCTCAATGAGCAGTTCTTC. The encoded protein is CASSLSAGHLNEQFF.

The rearrangement uses TRBV12-3 or TRBV12-4 and TRBJ2-7; 9 bases are shared with TRBD1. This CDR3 is 15 amino acids long. Trimming took 4 bases from V and 2 from J; bases not matched to a gene: 6. CDR3 in amino acids: CASSSRDRDAYEQYF. DNA of the CDR3: TGTGCCAGCAGTTCCCGGGACAGGGACGCCTACGAGCAGTACTTC.

V gene TRBV29-1 combines with J gene TRBJ2-7, with TRBD2 identical over 8 bases. Germline CDR1 and CDR2: SQVTM and ANQGSEA. The CDR3 contains 15 residues. V was clipped by 6 bases and J by 0 bases; unmatched bases: 10. As DNA, the CDR3 is TGCAGCGTGGGGGGGCTAGCGGGTGCCTCCTACGAGCAGTACTTC. This translates into CSVGGLAGASYEQYF.

The chain couples TRBV28 to TRBJ2-5, with D possibly called TRBD1 or TRBD2 (5 bases each). Germline CDR1 and CDR2: MDHEN and SYDVKM. The V end was cut by 6 bases, the J end by 1 base, with 18 bases between. CDR3 length: 16 amino acids. This CDR3 is CASRLGRFLFQETQYF. In DNA, the CDR3 is TGTGCCAGCAGGTTGGGACGGTTCTTATTCCAAGAGACCCAGTACTTC.

The V and J genes are TRBV29-1 and TRBJ2-3, with D perhaps matching TRBD2 (5 bases). CDR3 length equals 15 residues. V shed 3 bases and J shed 2 bases, with 15 bases lying between them. Looked up from germline, CDR1 is SQVTM and CDR2 is ANQGSEA. This CDR3 is CSVDETDSVTDTQYF. The CDR3 DNA reads as TGCAGCGTTGACGAGACGGACTCTGTCACAGATACGCAGTATTTT.

This clonotype has just a few counts. The rearrangement uses TRBV2 and TRBJ2-1; D not resolved. This CDR3 comprises 12 residues. With 3 bases removed from V and 8 bases from J, the gap between germline ends came to 8 bases. The germline V gene has CDR1 SNHLY and CDR2 FYNNEI. CDR3: CASSDRSHEQFF. The CDR3 DNA sequence: TGTGCCAGCAGTGACAGATCCCATGAGCAGTTCTTC.

This clonotype has a handful of counts. The J gene is TRBJ1-4, the V gene TRBV15; no clear D gene. The V and J ends lost 2 bases and 0 bases respectively, with 7 bases between them. The CDR3 spans 15 residues. Germline V gives CDR1 LNHNV, CDR2 YYDKDF (reference sequence). Here the CDR3 reads CATSRIQTTNEKLFF. The CDR3 DNA follows: TGTGCCACCAGCAGAATCCAAACAACTAATGAAAAACTGTTTTTT.

V usage is TRBV6-1 and J usage is TRBJ1-2; 7 bases match TRBD1. The germline V gene has CDR1 MNHNS and CDR2 SASEGT. V lost 3 bases to trimming and J lost 6 bases; unmatched junction nucleotides: 13. The CDR3 sequence is 16 residues long. The chain's CDR3 is CASSDTGDPTIDGYTF. The CDR3 DNA is TGTGCCAGCAGTGACACAGGGGACCCTACTATCGATGGCTACACCTTC.

In its sample, this clonotype was seen many times. The rearrangement joins TRBV29-1 to TRBJ2-3; possible D gene TRBD1, 5 bases. Germline V CDR1 and CDR2: SQVTM, ANQGSEA. V lost 4 bases to trimming and J lost 1 base, with 9 bases between them. The length of the CDR3 is 13 residues. CDR3 loop: CSVVGLGTDTQYF. The CDR3 DNA reads TGCAGCGTTGTGGGGCTAGGCACAGATACGCAGTATTTT.

The V gene is TRBV7-9, the J gene TRBJ1-1; tentatively, D is TRBD1 (6 bases). The CDR3 has 12 amino acids. The germline CDR1 and CDR2 sequences are SEHNR and FQNEAQ (reference sequence). The V end was cut by 1 base, the J end by 11 bases, with 11 bases between. As DNA, the CDR3 is TGTGCCAGCAGCTTAGGAGCAGGGGATGCTTTCTTT. The encoded protein is CASSLGAGDAFF.

This clonotype occurred many times. The chain employs TRBV5-1 and TRBJ2-1, with TRBD2 as a possible D gene (5 bases). V was cut by 5 bases and J by 2 bases, with 11 bases left in between. Germline CDR1 reads SGHRS; CDR2 reads YFSETQ. The CDR3 runs 14 residues. The CDR3 DNA reads as TGCGCCAGCAGTTACAGCGGAGCCTACAATGAGCAGTTCTTC. As protein: CASSYSGAYNEQFF.

This clonotype was counted between two and nine times. The V call is TRBV7-2, the J call TRBJ2-7, with D possibly TRBD2 on 6 matching bases. The CDR3 has 16 amino acids. The germline V gene has CDR1 SGHTA and CDR2 FQGNSA. Deletions cut 0 bases from V and 2 bases from J, with 14 bases between. The chain's CDR3 is CASSLASGFDPYEQYF. As DNA, the CDR3 is TGTGCCAGCAGCTTAGCCAGCGGGTTCGACCCCTACGAGCAGTACTTC.

A few counts support this clonotype. The V gene is TRBV20-1, the J gene TRBJ2-5; D perhaps matches TRBD1 (5 bases). Germline V gives CDR1 DFQATT, CDR2 SNEGSKA (reference sequence). V was pared by 4 bases and J by 5 bases, with 11 bases between. CDR3 size: 12 residues. For the CDR3, the DNA is TGCAGTGCTACTTACAGGTTGGAGACCCAGTACTTC. Amino acids: CSATYRLETQYF.

This clonotype was seen ten or more times. The genes are TRBV3-1 and TRBJ2-3; a weak D match, TRBD2 (6 bases). V gave up 3 bases and J gave up 3 bases, with 19 bases separating them. The germline V gene encodes CDR1 LGHDT and CDR2 YNNKEL (reference sequence). The CDR3 sequence is 17 residues long. The CDR3 sequence is CASSHPPTRNPTDTQYF. As DNA, the CDR3 is TGTGCCAGCAGCCACCCACCGACTAGGAATCCGACAGATACGCAGTATTTT.

There are a few counts of this clonotype. CDR3 DNA sequence: TGTGCCAGCAGCTCTTCGGGGGGGACAGGGACATCTTCCAATGAGCAGTTCTTC. Encoded protein: CASSSSGGTGTSSNEQFF. The chain joins TRBV12-3 or TRBV12-4 to TRBJ2-1; D perhaps matches TRBD1 (9 bases). The V end was cut by 6 bases, the J end by 6 bases, with 27 bases between. The CDR3 has 18 residues.

V is TRBV2 and J is TRBJ2-1; 16 nucleotides align to TRBD2. The germline V gene encodes CDR1 SNHLY and CDR2 FYNNEI. The CDR3 runs to 15 residues. V was clipped by 3 bases and J by 10 bases; unmatched bases: 3. This CDR3 is CASSEGLAGGIEQFF. CDR3 DNA: TGTGCCAGCAGTGAGGGACTAGCGGGAGGGATAGAGCAGTTCTTC.

The rearrangement links TRBV4-3 to TRBJ1-2; possible D gene TRBD1, 5 bases. Germline CDR1 is LGHNA and CDR2 is YSLEER. The V end lost 0 bases, the J end lost 2 bases, and 10 bases lay between the germline ends. CDR3 size: 15 residues. In nucleotides, the CDR3 is TGCGCCAGCAGCCAAGATGCTGAGGGGAACTATGGCTACACCTTC. Translating gives CASSQDAEGNYGYTF.

This clonotype has a count of ten or more. The chain couples TRBV12-3 or TRBV12-4 to TRBJ2-3, with a weak D call TRBD1 (6 bases). This CDR3 comprises 14 residues. Between the trimmed V and J ends, which lost 6 bases and 1 base, there was a span of 11 bases. The CDR3 sequence is CASSRGTGTDTQYF. DNA of the CDR3: TGTGCCAGCAGCAGGGGAACCGGCACAGATACGCAGTATTTT.

This clonotype has ten or more counts. The chain links TRBV20-1 to TRBJ2-7; TRBD2 aligns across 10 bases. Germline-derived CDR1 and CDR2 are DFQATT and SNEGSKA (reference sequence). The CDR3 is 16 amino acids. J gave up 8 bases and V 0 bases, and 13 bases lay outside the gene matches. CDR3 amino acids: CSARDRAGLAPYKQYF. In DNA, the CDR3 is TGCAGTGCTAGAGATCGGGCGGGACTAGCGCCTTACAAGCAGTACTTC.

The chain is built from TRBV20-1 and TRBJ1-5, with D perhaps TRBD1 (5 bases). Trimming cost V 2 bases and J 4 bases, with 12 bases left between them. The CDR3 is 14 residues long. Germline V lookup: CDR1 DFQATT, CDR2 SNEGSKA (reference sequence). This chain's CDR3 is CSARWGGPNQPQHF. CDR3 bases: TGCAGTGCTAGATGGGGGGGACCTAATCAGCCCCAGCATTTT.

This clonotype has a count of ten or more. This chain links TRBV10-3 with TRBJ2-1; D is unclear. V gave up 7 bases and J gave up 2 bases, with 12 bases separating them. This CDR3 is built from 14 residues. CDR1 ENHRY and CDR2 SYGVKD come from the germline V gene. CDR3 coding DNA: TGTGCCATCACCGACCATGAGACCTACAATGAGCAGTTCTTC. This translates into CAITDHETYNEQFF.

This clonotype was counted ten times or more. The chain is built from TRBV7-9 and TRBJ2-5; no clear D. The length of the CDR3 is 15 residues. The germline gives CDR1 SEHNR, CDR2 FQNEAQ (reference sequence). V was trimmed by 5 bases and J by 5 bases, leaving 18 bases between them. CDR3 loop: CASSHRTEEWETQYF. The CDR3 nucleotides read TGTGCCAGCAGCCATCGGACCGAAGAGTGGGAGACCCAGTACTTC. Using reference TRBV7-9 and TRBJ2-5 for the parts outside the CDR3, the full variable domain is DTGVSQNPRHKITKRGQNVTFRCDPISEHNRLYWYRQTLGQGPEFLTYFQNEAQLEKSRLLSDRFSAERPKGSFSTLEIQRTEQGDSAMYLCASSHRTEEWETQYFGPGTRLLVL.

In its sample, this clonotype was seen many times. The chain is built from TRBV6-5 and TRBJ2-1; D is perhaps TRBD1 (6 bases). The CDR3 loop spans 15 amino acids. V lost 2 bases and J 9 bases, leaving 17 bases between the germline ends. The germline V gene has CDR1 MNHEY and CDR2 SVGAGI. The CDR3 region has the DNA TGTGCCAGCAGTTACCGTCAGGGGCTAACTATTGAGCAGTTCTTC. Translating it yields CASSYRQGLTIEQFF.

The genes are TRBV29-1 and TRBJ2-1; the match to TRBD2 covers 12 bases. This CDR3 has 15 amino acids. With V trimmed by 1 base and J by 6 bases, 4 bases remained unmatched. The germline V gene has CDR1 SQVTM and CDR2 ANQGSEA. CDR3: CSVEGTSGTINEQFF. The DNA for the CDR3 is TGCAGCGTTGAAGGGACTAGCGGGACCATCAATGAGCAGTTCTTC.